Below are 8 T cell receptor beta chains sequenced from a single sample in a study of PD-1 blockade in classical Hodgkin lymphoma. Here immunoSEQ multiplex PCR was the method, and the copy in TCRdb shows in-frame clones only, minus some. This sample yields approximately 89,000 clones, of which approximately 80% are seen a single time; less than 15% belongs to the top ten. Every patient experienced relapse after autologous stem cell transplantation, and brentuximab vedotin exposure varied. The sample in question was peripheral blood mononuclear cells (PBMCs), obtained at baseline. These receptors all come from a human donor with classical Hodgkin lymphoma.

CDR3 protein: CSSSPVGGDTQYF. As DNA, the CDR3 is TGCAGCTCATCCCCGGTGGGGGGGGATACGCAGTATTTT. The chain uses TRBV29-1 and TRBJ2-3, with 7 bases lining up with TRBD2. This CDR3 has 13 residues. V was clipped by 8 bases and J by 6 bases; unmatched bases: 11. CDR1 is SQVTM, CDR2 ANQGSEA, per germline.

The chain couples TRBV5-4 to TRBJ2-5; D ambiguous. The germline CDR1 and CDR2 sequences are SGHNT and YYREEE (reference sequence). V was clipped by 4 bases and J by 1 base, with 14 bases between them. CDR3 length: 15 amino acids. The CDR3 DNA follows: TGTGCCAGCAGCCGCCCACCAGAAGGCCAAGAGACCCAGTACTTC. It is translated as CASSRPPEGQETQYF.

CDR3 nucleotide sequence: TGTGCCAGCAGTTTAGGGGGGTGGCAGGACACTGAAGCTTTCTTT. Amino acids: CASSLGGWQDTEAFF. This chain uses TRBV28 with TRBJ1-1; tentatively, D is TRBD1 (5 bases). The V gene lost 2 bases and the J gene lost 3 bases, with 13 bases spanning the gap. Germline CDR1 and CDR2: MDHEN and SYDVKM. This CDR3 comprises 15 residues.

This rearrangement joins TRBV19 to TRBJ2-7, with a possible D match to TRBD2 (6 bases). The germline V gene has CDR1 LNHDA and CDR2 SQIVND (reference sequence). CDR3 length: 15 amino acids. V dropped 6 bases and J dropped 2 bases, with 17 bases sitting between them. The CDR3 bases are TGTGCCAGTAGCCGTCGGGGGACGGACACCTACGAGCAGTACTTC. It codes for CASSRRGTDTYEQYF.

This chain joins TRBV10-3 and TRBJ1-2; 8 bases map to TRBD1. The ends lost 6 bases at V and 2 bases at J; junction bases unmatched: 5. The CDR3 has 14 residues. Germline-derived CDR1 and CDR2 are ENHRY and SYGVKD. CDR3 in amino acids: CAISKDRANYGYTF. CDR3 in DNA: TGTGCCATCAGCAAGGACAGGGCAAACTATGGCTACACCTTC.

The chain joins TRBV4-2 to TRBJ1-2; a weak D match, TRBD1 (6 bases). V lost 7 bases to trimming and J lost 5 bases, with 17 bases between them. The germline V gene has CDR1 LGHNA and CDR2 YNFKEQ. The CDR3 covers 14 residues. The CDR3 sequence is CASTTTGGAYGYTF. Here the CDR3 DNA reads TGTGCCAGCACCACGACGGGGGGCGCTTATGGCTACACCTTC.

This clone is a singleton in its sample. This chain joins TRBV6-5 and TRBJ2-5; TRBD2 agrees at 14 bases. The CDR3 spans 15 residues. Germline V gives CDR1 MNHEY, CDR2 SVGAGI. With 6 bases clipped from V and 5 bases from J, the junction kept 5 bases outside the gene matches. The DNA for the CDR3 is TGTGCCAGCAGACATGGGACTAGCGGGAGTGAGACCCAGTACTTC. Encoded protein: CASRHGTSGSETQYF.

This clone was seen a few times. This rearrangement joins TRBV7-6 to TRBJ1-2, with 9 bases that match TRBD1. Germline V gene data show CDR1 as SGHVS and CDR2 as FNYEAQ. The CDR3 extends over 13 amino acids. The V and J ends lost 5 bases and 6 bases, in that order; junction bases with no gene match: 4. The CDR3 DNA sequence: TGTGCCAGCAGCCCATGGACAGGGGATGGCTACACCTTC. This encodes CASSPWTGDGYTF.